Reported below is one TCR beta chain. It lacks a known antigen. No per-base quality is available; no much larger clone lies one base away. There are 12 amino acids in the CDR3, from cysteine to phenylalanine inclusive. The CDR3 DNA has 36 bases and is translated from base 1. The germline ends are 8 bases apart after V is trimmed by 1 base and J by 13 bases. Looking up the germline V gene (reference sequence) yields CDR1 SEHNR and CDR2 FQNEAQ. These data are taken from a study of cytomegalovirus exposure and HLA in healthy donors (dated by TCRdb to about 2017). Looking at the study overall: According to an earlier analysis of several hundred of the donors, roughly 180 million T cells yielded 117 million unique TCR beta sequences and about 280 Gb of sequence data. In the later analysis, no new phenotypic data were used to find candidate immune exposures; instead, reliance was placed on TCR beta sequences and their occurrence across donors. The T cell repertoires of 666 subjects were profiled by immunosequencing and related to cytomegalovirus serostatus. A later analysis re-analyzed previously published TCR beta repertoires from hundreds of donors and added high-resolution HLA genotyping to study TCR occurrence patterns. Four to six DR-DQ haplotypes were handled as single units for association and clustering because linkage in the cohort was strong. About 300 gigabases of sequencing data and roughly 81 million unique TCR sequences made up an early release that covered around 640 HLA-typed donors. Among the roughly 400 genotyped donors, about 85% belonged to the genetic ancestry cluster associated with self-reported Caucasian donors. The number of donors typed differed by locus, with roughly 620-630 for A, B, C, DRB1 and DQB1, around 500 for DQA1, 600 to 610 for DPA1, and roughly 450 for DPB1. A separate validation cohort of 100 to 150 different subjects was used in addition to the approximately 610-subject first cohort. Every repertoire in the discovery cohort had been generated on one and the same sequencing platform. An earlier analysis of several hundred of the donors used high-throughput TCR beta sequencing to judge whether each TCR beta V gene segment behaved as functional or pseudogenic. To predict cytomegalovirus infection status, the study combined high-throughput TCR immunosequencing, statistical association of individual TCRs with disease status, and machine learning. The aim of the study was to test whether cataloging public T cell receptors could identify signatures of past pathogen exposure. HLA typing covered class I and class II loci at four-digit resolution. Donor age, sex, ethnicity and CMV serostatus were compiled alongside the repertoire data. Among almost 400 genotyped donors of the cohort, an average of around 240,000 unique TCR beta nucleotide sequences were sequenced per donor, around 18% of them non-productive. A later genetic analysis used genome-wide SNP genotypes for about 60% of the roughly 700 donors, treating that subset as a discovery cohort. Here is what the overall study found, with its caveats: A group of highly shared sequence variants was considered likely to be a technical artifact of the sequencing pipeline. A further reported finding was that TCR beta sequences accurately predicted the HLA-A and HLA-B alleles for most subjects in the first cohort. The earlier analysis of almost 600 of the donors excluded fewer than 20 rarely observed V segments, including chromosome 9 orphons, because counts were too low. CMV serostatus was the only immune exposure information available for the cohort. According to a later analysis, most CMV-associated TCR beta chains appeared to be HLA-restricted, and the HLA associations seemed to be driven largely by CMV exposure. A later genetic analysis reported fewer N-insertions in productive TCRs among donors in an Asian-associated ancestry cluster than the roughly 700-donor mean. In vitro tests confirmed that a few of the cytomegalovirus-associated TCR beta chains recognize cytomegalovirus antigens. According to the authors, the approach could potentially be generalized to other disease states and immunological phenotypes. At a false discovery rate of 0.05, a later analysis linked under 20,000 TCR beta sequences to specific HLA alleles. This cohort had only TCR beta chains sequenced, and the lack of alpha or paired-chain data limited which features could be detected. The presence/absence analyses assumed that sequencing depth was roughly uniform across donors, and that assumption may not be true. In a later analysis, the rate of TCR association differed among HLA loci, with DRB1 alleles having the most associated TCRs and HLA-C alleles having the fewest. An association between a missense DCLRE1C variant and V-gene and J-gene trimming of TCR beta chains was found in a later genetic analysis and replicated in an independent cohort. In an earlier analysis of over 550 of the donors, most TCR beta V segments were observed in productive rearrangements about 90% or about 30% of the time, broadly matching IMGT annotations. Correlated functional status among segregating V segments might be attributable to linkage disequilibrium, but an unknown experimental factor could not be ruled out. Several of the top co-occurrence clusters appeared to be linked to parvovirus B19, influenza, CMV and Epstein-Barr virus, according to a later analysis. Most TCR sequences were seen in very few donors, while some public TCRs were found in many individuals. Because the 87-base-pair reads could not distinguish some IMGT-functional V segments, including TRBV6-2 and TRBV6-3, those segments were excluded. HLA typing was unavailable for some donors at each locus, so association tests used only the typed subset. When HLA alleles, especially DR and DQ, strongly co-occurred, TCR associations were difficult to assign to individual alleles. In a later analysis, HLA-associated TCR beta chains showed more clonal expansion and lower generation probabilities than non-associated chains that were equally common. The classifier was reported to diagnose cytomegalovirus status with high specificity and sensitivity in both the original and validation cohorts. A total of fewer than 200 TCR beta chains were listed by the study as associated with cytomegalovirus.

Receptors were amplified or captured by the immunoSEQ multiplex PCR assay. A mixture of 60 forward primers for TCR Vbeta segments and 13 reverse primers for TCR Jbeta segments was used in the multiplex PCR. The CDR3 region of rearranged TCR beta genes was amplified from genomic DNA with a multiplex PCR assay. Amplified TCR beta libraries were sequenced as 87-base-pair reads on the Illumina HiSeq System. Regarding the original processing steps: A later analysis tallied tens of millions of unique TCR beta chains across the 700 or so repertoires, and some 12 million of those chains were shared by two or more donors. To remove PCR and sequencing errors, raw reads were error-corrected and collapsed into unique sequences using a nearest-neighbor algorithm that merged closely related sequences. Alignment of CDR3 sequences to IMGT reference sequences was used to assign V, D and J gene segments. Each retained sequence needed at least a six-nucleotide match to both a V gene segment and a J gene segment. Rearrangements were called productive when the CDR3 lacked stop codons and stayed in frame with V and J; all others were non-productive. CDR3 was defined according to IMGT convention as the region running from the second conserved V-encoded cysteine to the conserved J-encoded phenylalanine. The earlier analysis of about 610 of the donors excluded any sequence lacking an unambiguous match to a single V gene segment. In an earlier analysis of 587 of the donors, V segments were called functional above 56.7% productive rearrangements and were called segregating when the between-donor standard deviation exceeded 5%. To diagnose cytomegalovirus status from the catalog of TCR beta chain sequences, a statistical classification framework was built. V and J gene assignment, in a later analysis, came from comparing TCR nucleotide sequences with IMGT/GENE-DB human TR gene sequences. A later analysis assigned CDR3 sequences and most-parsimonious VDJ recombination scenarios with the TCRdist pipeline. In a later analysis, each TCR beta chain was defined by its CDR3 amino acid sequence together with its V-gene family, and reads lacking a unique V-gene family were excluded. A later analysis removed over 500 highly shared, low-generation-probability nucleotide sequences to deal with suspected cross-contamination and a sequencing artifact. A later analysis calculated a clonal expansion index for each public chain from normalized within-repertoire ranks of inferred template counts. Generation probabilities in a later analysis came from a VDJ recombination model fitted to out-of-frame rearrangements, and those results were checked against IGoR. A later analysis scored TCR-TCR, TCR-HLA and TCR-CMV co-occurrence with hypergeometric tests, applying a repertoire-size bias correction to TCR pairs. In a later analysis, false discovery rates were estimated by permuting HLA or CMV assignments 20 times. In a later analysis, co-occurring TCRs were grouped using DBSCAN, and TCRdist sequence similarity was added for clustering within HLA-allele-positive subsets. For co-occurrence clustering, repertoires with fewer than 30,000 or more than 120,000 public chains were excluded, along with about five repertoires with anomalous nucleotide sharing. TCRdb re-hosts the immuneACCESS table, in-frame sequences only. Its copies lack some clones; in the studies checked, an unresolved V gene accounts for under half of them, and the cause for the rest is not known. V, J and clone size derive from that table, while D and trimming were established from the DNA sequence. The sample table contains 90,000 to 120,000 clones; only one count was recorded for about 80% of them. Approximately 6.3% of the sample belongs to the ten largest clones.

The cohort consisted of approximately 690 healthy bone marrow donors. All cohort members were sampled while nominally healthy, although unrecorded immune exposures were likely present. The donor tested CMV seropositive, placing the donor among the roughly 300 seropositive members of the cohort. Every donor gave a peripheral blood sample, and the peripheral blood mononuclear cells from that sample were used for TCR beta sequencing. The Qiagen DNeasy Blood Extraction Kit was used to extract genomic DNA from the blood cell samples. The chain is made from TRBV7-9 and TRBJ1-6, with TRBD1 as a weak D call on 5 bases. The TCR comes from a man aged 60-69 years in good health and CMV-seropositive. Sequencing used PBMCs. The DNA sequence is given as TGTGCCAGCAGCTTAGGTGCAGGGCCCCTCCACTTT. The resulting protein is CASSLGAGPLHF.